This T cell receptor (beta chain) is drawn from a study of cytomegalovirus exposure and HLA in healthy donors. Researchers ran the PCR with 60 Vbeta and 13 Jbeta primers. The table came from immunoSEQ multiplex PCR; TCRdb's copy has only in-frame clones and leaves some out. The table lists about 100,000 clones, around 80% of them singletons. CDR3 length: 16 residues. V dropped 3 bases and J dropped 0 bases, with 13 bases sitting between them. The germline V gene encodes CDR1 SGHVS and CDR2 FQNEAQ. The sequenced sample was PBMCs. This chain joins TRBV7-8 and TRBJ2-3; D perhaps matches TRBD1 (6 bases). The TCR originated in a young woman in good health and CMV-seropositive. CDR3 sequence reads: CASSFPNRVSTDTQYF. CDR3 in DNA: TGTGCCAGCAGCTTCCCTAACAGGGTGAGCACAGATACGCAGTATTTT.